The source of this T cell receptor beta chain is a study of blood T cell repertoires in COVID-19. Assay: immunoSEQ multiplex PCR; the TCRdb copy retains only in-frame clones and omits some. The table has around 81,000 clones, 85% seen once. With 4 bases removed from V and 0 bases from J, the gap between germline ends came to 9 bases. Germline assignment: CDR1 KGHDR and CDR2 SFDVKD. CDR3 size: 16 residues. Sequenced input: peripheral blood. The receptor comes from a middle-aged man with acute or convalescent COVID-19. The rearrangement uses TRBV24-1 and TRBJ2-6, with a possible D match to TRBD1 (5 bases). CDR3 bases: TGTGCCACCAGTGACCGCGACAGCTCTGGGGCCAACGTCCTGACTTTC. Translation gives CATSDRDSSGANVLTF.